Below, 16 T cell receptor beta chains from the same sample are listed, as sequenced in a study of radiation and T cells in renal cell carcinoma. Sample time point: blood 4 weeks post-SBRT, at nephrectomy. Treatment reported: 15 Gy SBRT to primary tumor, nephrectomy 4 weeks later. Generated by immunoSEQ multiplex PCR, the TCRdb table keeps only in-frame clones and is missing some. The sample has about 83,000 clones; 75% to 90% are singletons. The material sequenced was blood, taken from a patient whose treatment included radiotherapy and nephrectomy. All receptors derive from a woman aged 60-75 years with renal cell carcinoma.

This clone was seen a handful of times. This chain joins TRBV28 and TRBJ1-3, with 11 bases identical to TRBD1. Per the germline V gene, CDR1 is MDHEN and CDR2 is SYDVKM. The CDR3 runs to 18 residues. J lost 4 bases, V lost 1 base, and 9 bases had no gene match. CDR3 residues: CASSLSRTGGYLGNTIYF. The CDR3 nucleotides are TGTGCCAGCAGTTTATCCCGGACAGGGGGCTATTTGGGAAACACCATATATTTT.

For the CDR3, the DNA is TGTGCCAGCACTCTGAGAGTGAACTCCTATAATTCACCCCTCCACTTT. Residues: CASTLRVNSYNSPLHF. V gene TRBV27 combines with J gene TRBJ1-6; no clear D. Germline V gene data show CDR1 as MNHEY and CDR2 as SMNVEV (reference sequence). The V and J ends lost 7 bases and 0 bases respectively, with 13 bases between them. The CDR3 consists of 16 residues.

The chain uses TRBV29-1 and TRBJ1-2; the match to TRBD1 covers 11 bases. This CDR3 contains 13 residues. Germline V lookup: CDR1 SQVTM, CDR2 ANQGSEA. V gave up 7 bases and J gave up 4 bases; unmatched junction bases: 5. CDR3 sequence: CSGRTGGVYGYTF. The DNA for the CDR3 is TGCAGCGGTCGGACAGGGGGCGTCTATGGCTACACCTTC.

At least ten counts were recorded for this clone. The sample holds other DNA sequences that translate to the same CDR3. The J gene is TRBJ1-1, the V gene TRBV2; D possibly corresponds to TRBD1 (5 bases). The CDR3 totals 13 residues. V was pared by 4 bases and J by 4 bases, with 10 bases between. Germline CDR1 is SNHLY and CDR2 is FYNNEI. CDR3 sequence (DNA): TGTGCCAGCAGTGTGGGGGGAAGCACTGAAGCTTTCTTT. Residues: CASSVGGSTEAFF. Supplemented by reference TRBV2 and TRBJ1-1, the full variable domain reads EPEVTQTPSHQVTQMGQEVILRCVPISNHLYFYWYRQILGQKVEFLVSFYNNEISEKSEIFDDQFSVERPDGSNFTLKIRSTKLEDSAMYFCASSVGGSTEAFFGQGTRLTVV.

The CDR3 DNA is TGTGCCAGCAGCCCGAGGACAGGGAACTATGGCTACACCTTC. It translates to CASSPRTGNYGYTF. The chain recombines TRBV6-5 with TRBJ1-2; TRBD1 aligns across 8 bases. CDR1 is MNHEY and CDR2 is SVGAGI in the germline V gene. V was pared by 6 bases and J by 2 bases, with 5 bases of the junction left unmatched. This CDR3 spans 14 amino acids.

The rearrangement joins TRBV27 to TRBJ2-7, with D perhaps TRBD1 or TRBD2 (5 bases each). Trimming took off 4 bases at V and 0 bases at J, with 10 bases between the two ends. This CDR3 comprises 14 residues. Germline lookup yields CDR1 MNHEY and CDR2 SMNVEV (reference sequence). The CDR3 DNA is TGTGCCAGCAGTTCATGGGACGACTCCTACGAGCAGTACTTC. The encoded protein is CASSSWDDSYEQYF.

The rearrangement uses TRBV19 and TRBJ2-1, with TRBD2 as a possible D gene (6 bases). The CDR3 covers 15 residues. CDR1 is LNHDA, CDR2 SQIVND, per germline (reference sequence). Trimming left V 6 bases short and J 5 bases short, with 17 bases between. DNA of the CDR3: TGTGCCAGTAGATTGGGGGGAGCTCTGCACAATGAGCAGTTCTTC. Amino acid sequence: CASRLGGALHNEQFF. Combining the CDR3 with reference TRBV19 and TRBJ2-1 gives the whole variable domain DGGITQSPKYLFRKEGQNVTLSCEQNLNHDAMYWYRQDPGQGLRLIYYSQIVNDFQKGDIAEGYSVSREKKESFPLTVTSAQKNPTAFYLCASRLGGALHNEQFFGPGTRLTVL.

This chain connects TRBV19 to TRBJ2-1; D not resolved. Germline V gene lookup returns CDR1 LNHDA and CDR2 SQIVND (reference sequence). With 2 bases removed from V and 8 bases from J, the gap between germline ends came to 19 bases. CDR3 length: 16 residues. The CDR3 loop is CASSISRISVSYEQFF. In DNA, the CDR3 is TGTGCCAGTAGTATAAGTAGGATTTCGGTTAGTTATGAGCAGTTCTTC.

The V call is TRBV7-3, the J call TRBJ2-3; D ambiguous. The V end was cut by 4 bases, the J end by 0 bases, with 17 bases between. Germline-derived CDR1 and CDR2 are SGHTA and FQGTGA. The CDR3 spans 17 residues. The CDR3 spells CASSSQVGQASTDTQYF. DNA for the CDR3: TGTGCCAGCAGCTCCCAAGTCGGGCAGGCGAGCACAGATACGCAGTATTTT.

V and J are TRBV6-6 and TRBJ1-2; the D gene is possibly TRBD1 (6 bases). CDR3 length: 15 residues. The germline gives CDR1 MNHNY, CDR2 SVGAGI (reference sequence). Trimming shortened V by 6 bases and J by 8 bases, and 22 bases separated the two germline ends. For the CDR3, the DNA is TGTGCCAGCAGCGCTGGGACAATTATTAAGGGGGGCTACACCTTC. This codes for CASSAGTIIKGGYTF.

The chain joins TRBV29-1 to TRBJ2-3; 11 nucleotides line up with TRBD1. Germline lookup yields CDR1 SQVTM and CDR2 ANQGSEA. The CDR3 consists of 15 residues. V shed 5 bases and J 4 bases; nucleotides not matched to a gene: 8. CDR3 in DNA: TGCAGCGTTACGCCGGACAGGGGGCCGGCAGATACGCAGTATTTT. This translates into CSVTPDRGPADTQYF.

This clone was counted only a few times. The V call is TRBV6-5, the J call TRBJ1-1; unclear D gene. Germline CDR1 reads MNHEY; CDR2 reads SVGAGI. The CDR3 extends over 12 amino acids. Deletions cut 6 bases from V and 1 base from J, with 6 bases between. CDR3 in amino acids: CASSQWNTEAFF. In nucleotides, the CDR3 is TGTGCCAGCAGCCAGTGGAACACTGAAGCTTTCTTT.

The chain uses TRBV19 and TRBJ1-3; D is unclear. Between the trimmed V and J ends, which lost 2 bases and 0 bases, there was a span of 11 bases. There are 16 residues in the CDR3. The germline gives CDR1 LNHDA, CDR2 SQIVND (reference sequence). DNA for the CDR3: TGTGCCAGTAGTATATCAGGTGGCTTCTCTGGAAACACCATATATTTT. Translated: CASSISGGFSGNTIYF.

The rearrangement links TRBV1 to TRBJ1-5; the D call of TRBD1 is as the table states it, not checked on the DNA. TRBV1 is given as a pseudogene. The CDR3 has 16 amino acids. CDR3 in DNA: TGCACCAGCAGCCAACCTCAGGGGTGGGGCAATCAGCCCCAGCATTTT. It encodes CTSSQPQGWGNQPQHF.

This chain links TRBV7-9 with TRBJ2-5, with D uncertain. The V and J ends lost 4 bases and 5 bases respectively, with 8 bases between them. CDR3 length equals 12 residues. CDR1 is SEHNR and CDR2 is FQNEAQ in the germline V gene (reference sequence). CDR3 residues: CASSSVKETQYF. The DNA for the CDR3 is TGTGCCAGCAGCTCAGTTAAGGAGACCCAGTACTTC.

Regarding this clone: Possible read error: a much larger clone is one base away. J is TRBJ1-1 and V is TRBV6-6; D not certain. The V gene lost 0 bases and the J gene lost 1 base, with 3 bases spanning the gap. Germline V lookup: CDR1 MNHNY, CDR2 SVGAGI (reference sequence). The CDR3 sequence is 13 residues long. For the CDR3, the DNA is TGTGCCAGCAGTTACTCAAGGAACACTGAAGCTTTCTTT. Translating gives CASSYSRNTEAFF.